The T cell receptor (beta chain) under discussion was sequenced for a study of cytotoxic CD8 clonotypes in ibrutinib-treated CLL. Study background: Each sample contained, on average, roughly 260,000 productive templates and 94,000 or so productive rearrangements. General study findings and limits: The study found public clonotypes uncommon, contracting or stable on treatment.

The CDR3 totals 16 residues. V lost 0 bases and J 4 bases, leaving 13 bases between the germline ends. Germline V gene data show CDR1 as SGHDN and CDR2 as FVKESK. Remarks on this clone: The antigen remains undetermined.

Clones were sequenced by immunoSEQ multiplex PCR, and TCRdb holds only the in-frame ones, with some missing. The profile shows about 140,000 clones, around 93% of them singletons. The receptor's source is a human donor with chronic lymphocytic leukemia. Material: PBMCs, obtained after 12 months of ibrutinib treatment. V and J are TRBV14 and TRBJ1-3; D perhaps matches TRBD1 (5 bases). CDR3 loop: CASSQEWGRKGNTIYF. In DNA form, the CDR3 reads TGTGCCAGCAGCCAAGAATGGGGCAGGAAAGGAAACACCATATATTTT.